The clone carrying this T cell receptor beta chain showed up just a few times. Its antigen remains unknown. There were likely unrecorded immune exposures, though donors were nominally healthy when sampled. The sample is drawn from a study of cytomegalovirus exposure and HLA in healthy donors. For the study at large: In terms of ancestry, the Caucasian-associated cluster contained around 79% of the roughly 400 genotyped donors. Broader study findings: Later genetic work tied a missense DCLRE1C variant to beta-chain V and J trimming. Serostatus for CMV was the only available immune exposure information.

The study ran its PCR with 60 Vbeta and 13 Jbeta primers. The method was immunoSEQ multiplex PCR; TCRdb's version includes in-frame clones alone and lacks a portion of them. The table has 150,000 to 200,000 clones, about 73% seen once. Germline V gives CDR1 KGHSH, CDR2 LQKENI. This CDR3 is 14 amino acids long. Trimming pared 2 bases from V and 7 bases from J, leaving 11 bases between. This sequence joins TRBV18 and TRBJ1-4, with D maybe TRBD1 (6 bases). The specimen sequenced was PBMCs. This clonotype was obtained from a woman aged 40 to 50 in good health and CMV-seronegative. Here the CDR3 DNA reads TGTGCCAGCTCACCAGAGGCAGGGGCTGAAAAACTGTTTTTT. Amino acids: CASSPEAGAEKLFF.